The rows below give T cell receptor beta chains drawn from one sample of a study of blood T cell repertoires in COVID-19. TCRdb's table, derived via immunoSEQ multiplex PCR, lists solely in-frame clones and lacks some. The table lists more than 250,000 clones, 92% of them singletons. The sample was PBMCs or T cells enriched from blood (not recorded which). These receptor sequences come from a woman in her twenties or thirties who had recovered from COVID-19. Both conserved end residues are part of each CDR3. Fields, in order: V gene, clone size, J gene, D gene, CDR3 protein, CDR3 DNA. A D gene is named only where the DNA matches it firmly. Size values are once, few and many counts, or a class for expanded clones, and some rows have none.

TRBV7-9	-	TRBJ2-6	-	CASSRGHEGTGANVLTF	TGTGCCAGCAGCCGCGGTCATGAGGGAACTGGGGCCAACGTCCTGACTTTC
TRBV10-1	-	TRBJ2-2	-	CASSNGSQWDTGELFF	TGCGCCAGCAGCAACGGGTCCCAATGGGACACCGGGGAGCTGTTTTTT
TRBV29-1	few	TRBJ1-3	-	CSVVLLEGRNTIYF	TGCAGCGTTGTCCTTTTAGAGGGAAGAAACACCATATATTTT
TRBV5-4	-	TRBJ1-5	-	CASSLGVGQNQPQHF	TGTGCCAGCAGCTTGGGGGTGGGGCAGAATCAGCCCCAGCATTTT
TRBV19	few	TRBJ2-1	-	CASSIELSSYNEQFF	TGTGCCAGTAGTATAGAGCTTAGCTCCTACAATGAGCAGTTCTTC
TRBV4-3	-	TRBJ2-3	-	CASSQDFDPNTMETQYF	TGCGCCAGCAGCCAAGATTTCGACCCCAATACTATGGAAACGCAGTATTTT
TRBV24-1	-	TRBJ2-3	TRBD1	CATSVSRGQKSTDTQYF	TGTGCCACCAGTGTCTCGAGGGGACAGAAGAGCACAGATACGCAGTATTTT
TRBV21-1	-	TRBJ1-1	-	CASSNLSDREATEAFF	TGTGCCAGCAGCAACCTTTCGGACAGGGAAGCCACTGAAGCTTTCTTT
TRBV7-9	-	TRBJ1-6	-	CASSLPTGSTPYNSPLHF	TGTGCCAGCAGCCTACCTACAGGGTCGACCCCTTATAATTCACCCCTCCACTTT
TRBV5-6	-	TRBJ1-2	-	CASSLGGAGYGYTF	TGTGCCAGCAGTCTTGGGGGCGCGGGCTATGGCTACACCTTC
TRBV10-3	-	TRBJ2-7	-	CAIKPSSSEQYF	TGTGCCATCAAACCTAGCTCGAGCGAGCAGTACTTC
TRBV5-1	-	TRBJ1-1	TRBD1	CASSPGTGIFSSEAFF	TGCGCCAGCAGCCCTGGGACAGGGATATTTTCATCTGAAGCTTTCTTT
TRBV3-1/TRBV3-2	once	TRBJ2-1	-	CASSHPWGRREQFF	TGTGCCAGCAGCCACCCCTGGGGGCGGCGGGAGCAGTTCTTC
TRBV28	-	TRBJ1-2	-	CASSSLGLSYGYTF	TGTGCCAGCAGCTCACTAGGGTTGAGCTATGGCTACACCTTC
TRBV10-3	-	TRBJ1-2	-	CAIRARESNYGYTF	TGTGCCATCAGGGCGAGGGAATCTAACTATGGCTACACCTTC
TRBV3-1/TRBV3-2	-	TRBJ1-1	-	CASSHFGKAIYDTEAFF	TGTGCCAGCAGCCATTTCGGGAAGGCGATTTATGACACTGAAGCTTTCTTT
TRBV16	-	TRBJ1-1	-	CASSQSRTNTEAFF	TGTGCCAGCAGCCAATCGAGAACTAACACTGAAGCTTTCTTT
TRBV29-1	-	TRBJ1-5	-	CSVQGSNQPQHF	TGCAGCGTCCAGGGGAGCAATCAGCCCCAGCATTTT
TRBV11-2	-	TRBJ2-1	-	CASSSPRRIYNEQFF	TGTGCCAGCAGCTCCCCACGGCGGATATACAATGAGCAGTTCTTC
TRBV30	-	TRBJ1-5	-	CAWSAGVSNQPQHF	TGTGCCTGGAGTGCGGGAGTCAGCAATCAGCCCCAGCATTTT
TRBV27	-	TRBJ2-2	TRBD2	CASSSGLRNTGELFF	TGTGCCAGCAGTTCGGGACTAAGGAACACCGGGGAGCTGTTTTTT
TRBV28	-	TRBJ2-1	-	CASSLWSEQFF	TGTGCCAGCAGTTTATGGAGTGAGCAGTTCTTC
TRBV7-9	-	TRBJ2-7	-	CASSLGQVTYEQYF	TGTGCCAGCAGCTTGGGCCAGGTGACCTACGAGCAGTACTTC
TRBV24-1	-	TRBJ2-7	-	CATSDGVDRSYEQYF	TGTGCCACCAGTGATGGGGTCGACAGGTCCTACGAGCAGTACTTC
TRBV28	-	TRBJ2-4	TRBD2	CASTPRGGKGIQYF	TGTGCCAGCACCCCCCGGGGGGGGAAGGGCATTCAGTACTTC
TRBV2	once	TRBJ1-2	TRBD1	CASSQDRGGGVYGYTF	TGTGCCAGCAGTCAAGACAGGGGCGGTGGGGTCTATGGCTACACCTTC
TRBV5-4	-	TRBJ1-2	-	CASSLGAGNDGYTF	TGTGCCAGCAGCCTGGGGGCGGGTAACGATGGCTACACCTTC
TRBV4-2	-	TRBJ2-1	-	CASSQEGSSYNEQFF	TGTGCCAGCAGCCAAGAAGGGAGCTCCTACAATGAGCAGTTCTTC
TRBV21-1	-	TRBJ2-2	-	CASSKGKNRGLTNTGELFF	TGTGCCAGCAGCAAAGGGAAGAACAGGGGACTTACGAACACCGGGGAGCTGTTTTTT
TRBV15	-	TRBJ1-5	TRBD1	CATSRHRGGNQPQHF	TGTGCCACCAGCAGACACAGGGGCGGCAATCAGCCCCAGCATTTT
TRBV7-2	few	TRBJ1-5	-	CASSLSGNQPQHF	TGTGCCAGCAGCTTGAGCGGCAATCAGCCCCAGCATTTT
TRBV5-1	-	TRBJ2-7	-	CASSQGRRASSYEQYF	TGCGCCAGCAGCCAAGGTAGGCGGGCCTCCTCCTACGAGCAGTACTTC